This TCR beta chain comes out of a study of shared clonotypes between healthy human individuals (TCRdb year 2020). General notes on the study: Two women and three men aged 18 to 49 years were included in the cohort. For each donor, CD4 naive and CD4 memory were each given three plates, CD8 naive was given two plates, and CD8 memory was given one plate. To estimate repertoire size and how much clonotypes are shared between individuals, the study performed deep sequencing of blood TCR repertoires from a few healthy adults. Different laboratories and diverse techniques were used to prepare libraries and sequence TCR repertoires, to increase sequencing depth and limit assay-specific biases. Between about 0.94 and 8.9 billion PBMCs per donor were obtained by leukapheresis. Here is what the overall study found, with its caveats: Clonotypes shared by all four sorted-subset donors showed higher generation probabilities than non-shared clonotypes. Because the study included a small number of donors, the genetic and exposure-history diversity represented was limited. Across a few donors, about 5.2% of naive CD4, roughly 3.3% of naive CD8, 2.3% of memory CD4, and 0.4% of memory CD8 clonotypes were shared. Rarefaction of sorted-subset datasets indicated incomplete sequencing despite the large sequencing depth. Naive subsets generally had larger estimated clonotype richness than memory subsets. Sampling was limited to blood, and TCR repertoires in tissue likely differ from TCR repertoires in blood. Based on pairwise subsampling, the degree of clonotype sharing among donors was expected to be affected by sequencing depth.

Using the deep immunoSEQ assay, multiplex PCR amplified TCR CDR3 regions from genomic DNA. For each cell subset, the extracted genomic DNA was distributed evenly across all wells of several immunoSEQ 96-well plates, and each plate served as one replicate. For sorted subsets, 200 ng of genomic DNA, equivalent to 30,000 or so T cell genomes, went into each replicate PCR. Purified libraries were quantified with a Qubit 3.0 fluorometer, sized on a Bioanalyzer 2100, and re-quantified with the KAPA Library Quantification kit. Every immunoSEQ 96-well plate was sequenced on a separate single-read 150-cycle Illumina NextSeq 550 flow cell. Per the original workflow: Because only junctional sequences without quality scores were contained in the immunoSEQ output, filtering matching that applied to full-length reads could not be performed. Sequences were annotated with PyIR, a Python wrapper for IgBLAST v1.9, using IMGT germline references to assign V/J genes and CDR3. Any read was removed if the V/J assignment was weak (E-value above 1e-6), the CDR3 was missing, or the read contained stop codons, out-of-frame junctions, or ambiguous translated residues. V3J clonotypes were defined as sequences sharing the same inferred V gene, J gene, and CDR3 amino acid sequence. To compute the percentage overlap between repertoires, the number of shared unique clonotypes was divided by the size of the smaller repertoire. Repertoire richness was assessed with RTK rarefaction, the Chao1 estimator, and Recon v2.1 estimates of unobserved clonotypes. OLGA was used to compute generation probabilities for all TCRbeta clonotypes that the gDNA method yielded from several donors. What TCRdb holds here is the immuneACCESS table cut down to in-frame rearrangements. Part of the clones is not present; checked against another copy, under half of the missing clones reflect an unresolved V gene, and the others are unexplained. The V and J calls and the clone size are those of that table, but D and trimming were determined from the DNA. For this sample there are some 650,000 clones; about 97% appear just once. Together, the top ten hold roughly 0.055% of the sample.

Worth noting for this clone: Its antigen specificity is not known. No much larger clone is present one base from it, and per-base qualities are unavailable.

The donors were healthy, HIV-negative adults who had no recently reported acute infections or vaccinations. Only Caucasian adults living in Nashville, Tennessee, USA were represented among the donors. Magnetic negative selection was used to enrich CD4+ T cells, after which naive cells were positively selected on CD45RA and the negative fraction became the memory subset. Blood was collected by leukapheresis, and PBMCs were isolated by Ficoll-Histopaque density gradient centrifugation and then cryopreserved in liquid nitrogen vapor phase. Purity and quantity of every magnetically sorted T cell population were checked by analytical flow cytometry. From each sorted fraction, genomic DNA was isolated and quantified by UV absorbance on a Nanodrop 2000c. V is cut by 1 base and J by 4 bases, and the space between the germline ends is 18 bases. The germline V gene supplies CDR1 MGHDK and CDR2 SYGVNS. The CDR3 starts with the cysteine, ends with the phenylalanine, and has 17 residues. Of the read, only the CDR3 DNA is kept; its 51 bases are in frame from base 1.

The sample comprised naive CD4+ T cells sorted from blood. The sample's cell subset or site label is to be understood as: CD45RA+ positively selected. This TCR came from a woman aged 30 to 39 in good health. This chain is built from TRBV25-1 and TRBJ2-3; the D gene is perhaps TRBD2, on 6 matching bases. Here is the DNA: TGTGCCAGCAGTGAATGGGAACTAGCTCCAGGGTCAGATACGCAGTATTTT. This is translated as CASSEWELAPGSDTQYF.